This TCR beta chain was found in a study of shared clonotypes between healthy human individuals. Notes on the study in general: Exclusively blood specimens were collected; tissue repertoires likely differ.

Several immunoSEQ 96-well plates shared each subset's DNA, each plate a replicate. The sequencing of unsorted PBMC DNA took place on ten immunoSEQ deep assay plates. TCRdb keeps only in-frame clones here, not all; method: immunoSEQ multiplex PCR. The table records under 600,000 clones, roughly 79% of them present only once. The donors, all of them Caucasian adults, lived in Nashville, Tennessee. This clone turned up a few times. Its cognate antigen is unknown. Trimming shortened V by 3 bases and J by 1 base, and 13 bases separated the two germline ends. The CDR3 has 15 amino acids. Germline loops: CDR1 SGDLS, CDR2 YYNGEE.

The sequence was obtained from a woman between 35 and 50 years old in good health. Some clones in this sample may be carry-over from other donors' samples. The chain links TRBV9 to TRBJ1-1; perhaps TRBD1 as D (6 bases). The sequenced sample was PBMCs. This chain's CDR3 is CASSGGQGENTEAFF. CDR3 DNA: TGTGCCAGCAGCGGGGGGCAAGGAGAGAACACTGAAGCTTTCTTT.